Below, 23 T cell receptor beta chains from the same sample are listed, as sequenced in a study of human T cells and chemical hapten exposure. Unfractionated whole blood yielded the extracted total RNA. In the library, unique molecular identifiers were attached to individual cDNA molecules. TCRdb processed the reads anew with MiXCR; each CDR3 protein has one entry. The table has about 120,000 distinct CDR3 sequences, less than 10% seen once; the top ten hold 1.4%. The sequenced material came from whole blood. These receptors were obtained from a human donor in good health. Some clones in this sample may be carry-over from other donors' samples.

V usage is TRBV15 and J usage is TRBJ2-7; D might be TRBD2 (5 bases). The length of the CDR3 is 15 residues. V was cut by 4 bases and J by 3 bases, with 16 bases left in between. Per germline, CDR1 LNHNV and CDR2 YYDKDF (reference sequence). The CDR3 sequence is CATSTFRGKVYEQYF. The CDR3 DNA is TGTGCCACCAGCACCTTCAGAGGGAAGGTCTACGAGCAGTACTTC.

This sequence joins TRBV5-1 and TRBJ2-1, with 7 bases matching TRBD1. Germline lookup yields CDR1 SGHRS and CDR2 YFSETQ. The CDR3 loop spans 15 amino acids. The trim removed 0 bases at V and 0 bases at J, leaving 0 bases unmatched. This chain's CDR3 is CASSLDRGSYNEQFF. The CDR3 DNA is TGCGCCAGCAGCTTGGACAGGGGCTCCTACAATGAGCAGTTCTTC. The full variable domain, its missing parts supplied by reference TRBV5-1 and TRBJ2-1, is KAGVTQTPRYLIKTRGQQVTLSCSPISGHRSVSWYQQTPGQGLQFLFEYFSETQRNKGNFPGRFSGRQFSNSRSEMNVSTLELGDSALYLCASSLDRGSYNEQFFGPGTRLTVL.

At least ten counts were recorded for this clonotype. This rearrangement joins TRBV11-2 to TRBJ2-3; a weak D match, TRBD2 (5 bases). In germline, CDR1 is SGHAT, CDR2 FQNNGV. V lost 1 base and J lost 4, with 12 bases in between. This CDR3 spans 15 amino acids. The CDR3, as DNA: TGTGCCAGCAGCTTAGCTAGCACCCTTCCAGATACGCAGTATTTT. It encodes CASSLASTLPDTQYF.

This clonotype was seen repeatedly, ten times or more. V is TRBV7-9 and J is TRBJ2-7; 14 bases are a match to TRBD2. Germline trimming cut 4 bases from V and 0 bases from J; bases unmatched to any gene: 2. CDR1 and CDR2 (germline): SEHNR, FQNEAQ (reference sequence). This CDR3 region has 16 residues. Here the CDR3 reads CASSSGTSGSSYEQYF. The CDR3 nucleotides read TGTGCCAGCAGCTCCGGGACTAGCGGGAGCTCCTACGAGCAGTACTTC.

V usage is TRBV12-3 or TRBV12-4 and J usage is TRBJ2-7; 9 bases match TRBD1. The V segment lost 5 bases and the J segment 2 bases; nucleotides outside the gene matches: 7. The CDR3 has 15 residues. The CDR3 DNA is TGTGCCAGCAGTAGACCGGGACAGGGCCCCTACGAGCAGTACTTC. Translated, it gives CASSRPGQGPYEQYF.

The J gene is TRBJ2-5, the V gene TRBV12-3 or TRBV12-4, with 9 bases matching TRBD1. CDR3 size: 17 residues. V lost 6 bases to trimming and J lost 2 bases; unmatched junction nucleotides: 13. The CDR3: CASSIEWTGVLQETQYF. The CDR3 DNA reads TGTGCCAGCAGCATAGAATGGACAGGGGTTTTACAAGAGACCCAGTACTTC.

This clonotype is judged medium-sized. This chain connects TRBV4-1 to TRBJ1-4; D perhaps matches TRBD1 (5 bases). CDR1 is MGHRA and CDR2 is YSYEKL in the germline V gene. Trimming left V 1 base short and J 6 bases short, with 15 bases between. CDR3 length: 16 amino acids. CDR3 nucleotide sequence: TGCGCCAGCAGCCAAGGTGAGGGGTCAGCCGATGAAAAACTGTTTTTT. Translating it yields CASSQGEGSADEKLFF.

This clonotype appeared many times. The chain carries TRBV7-2 and TRBJ2-7, with D possibly matching TRBD2 (5 bases). This CDR3 has 14 amino acids. Between the trimmed V and J ends, which lost 1 base and 3 bases, there was a span of 10 bases. Per germline, CDR1 SGHTA and CDR2 FQGNSA. CDR3 nucleotide sequence: TGTGCCAGCAGCTTAGTTGGCAGCGGCTACGAGCAGTACTTC. The encoded protein is CASSLVGSGYEQYF.

V is TRBV19 and J is TRBJ1-1; D is ambiguous. With 8 bases removed from V and 8 bases from J, the gap between germline ends came to 9 bases. CDR1 and CDR2 from the germline V gene are LNHDA and SQIVND (reference sequence). The CDR3 runs 10 residues. The CDR3 sequence: CASRGNEAFF. As DNA, the CDR3 is TGTGCCAGTCGCGGAAACGAAGCTTTCTTT.

The V call is TRBV5-5, the J call TRBJ2-3; 11 positions match TRBD2. V lost 0 bases and J lost 0; bases outside the gene matches: 3. Germline CDR1 is SGHKS and CDR2 is YYEKEE (reference sequence). The CDR3 has 17 amino acids. CDR3 sequence (DNA): TGTGCCAGCAGCTTGGACGGACTAGCGGGCAGCACAGATACGCAGTATTTT. Translation gives CASSLDGLAGSTDTQYF.

This clonotype has ten or more counts. The chain recombines TRBV2 with TRBJ1-2; D is uncertain. The germline CDR1 and CDR2 sequences are SNHLY and FYNNEI. The CDR3 consists of 15 residues. Trimming pared 1 base from V and 3 bases from J, leaving 12 bases between. CDR3 DNA sequence: TGTGCCAGCAGTGAAGGGGGTGGCAGAGACTATGGCTACACCTTC. Translation: CASSEGGGRDYGYTF.

This clonotype was detected many times. The chain employs TRBV7-9 and TRBJ2-1; TRBD1 matches at 8 bases. This CDR3 spans 16 amino acids. Germline CDR1 reads SEHNR; CDR2 reads FQNEAQ (reference sequence). V was clipped by 5 bases and J by 5 bases; unmatched bases: 11. The CDR3 is CASSLGLGTGNNEQFF. CDR3 nucleotide sequence: TGTGCCAGCAGCCTAGGGTTGGGGACAGGAAACAATGAGCAGTTCTTC. Drawing the rest from reference TRBV7-9 and TRBJ2-1, the complete variable domain is DTGVSQNPRHKITKRGQNVTFRCDPISEHNRLYWYRQTLGQGPEFLTYFQNEAQLEKSRLLSDRFSAERPKGSFSTLEIQRTEQGDSAMYLCASSLGLGTGNNEQFFGPGTRLTVL.

This clonotype was counted ten times or more. This chain connects TRBV12-3 or TRBV12-4 to TRBJ1-1; 8 bases line up with TRBD1. V lost 3 bases, J lost 4 bases, and 7 bases stayed unmatched. CDR3 size: 15 residues. In DNA, the CDR3 is TGTGCCAGCAGTTTCCGATCAGGGGGCTTCACTGAAGCTTTCTTT. Translating it yields CASSFRSGGFTEAFF.

This clonotype was seen repeatedly, ten times or more. The rearrangement links TRBV7-9 to TRBJ2-2; 11 bases are a match to TRBD2. The germline V gene has CDR1 SEHNR and CDR2 FQNEAQ (reference sequence). CDR3 length: 15 residues. V shed 11 bases and J 1 base; nucleotides not matched to a gene: 6. CDR3 amino acids: CASPLAGGNTGELFF. The CDR3, as DNA: TGTGCCTCCCCGCTAGCGGGAGGGAACACCGGGGAGCTGTTTTTT.

There are many counts of this clonotype. The CDR3 spells CASSLGTGATNEKLFF. The DNA of the CDR3 is TGCGCCAGCAGCTTGGGTACGGGGGCAACTAATGAAAAACTGTTTTTT. V and J are TRBV5-1 and TRBJ1-4, with a possible D match to TRBD1 (5 bases). Germline CDR1 SGHRS, CDR2 YFSETQ. This CDR3 contains 16 residues. The germline V and J ends were trimmed by 0 bases and 0 bases, with 9 bases remaining between them.

This clonotype appeared many times. The CDR3 sequence: CASSLEGSKNIQYF. In nucleotides, the CDR3 is TGTGCCAGCAGCTTGGAAGGGTCCAAAAACATTCAGTACTTC. The chain combines TRBV5-4 with TRBJ2-4; D is uncertain. Germline CDR1 is SGHNT and CDR2 is YYREEE (reference sequence). This CDR3 spans 14 amino acids. Trimming stripped 0 bases from V and 2 bases from J, with 6 bases between. Combining the CDR3 with reference TRBV5-4 and TRBJ2-4 gives the whole variable domain ETGVTQSPTHLIKTRGQQVTLRCSSQSGHNTVSWYQQALGQGPQFIFQYYREEENGRGNFPPRFSGLQFPNYSSELNVNALELDDSALYLCASSLEGSKNIQYFGAGTRLSVL.

This clonotype showed up just a few times. This sequence joins TRBV5-1 and TRBJ2-1; 8 nucleotides match TRBD1. The CDR3 has 14 residues. Germline-derived CDR1 and CDR2 are SGHRS and YFSETQ. V lost 4 bases, J lost 8 bases, and 8 bases stayed unmatched. CDR3 coding DNA: TGCGCCAGCAGCCCAGACAGGGGTCAGGATGAGCAGTTCTTC. Translation: CASSPDRGQDEQFF. The full variable domain, in which reference TRBV5-1 and TRBJ2-1 provide the parts outside the CDR3, is KAGVTQTPRYLIKTRGQQVTLSCSPISGHRSVSWYQQTPGQGLQFLFEYFSETQRNKGNFPGRFSGRQFSNSRSEMNVSTLELGDSALYLCASSPDRGQDEQFFGPGTRLTVL.

This chain joins TRBV20-1 and TRBJ2-1; 13 bases match TRBD2. With 3 bases clipped from V and 0 bases from J, the junction kept 5 bases outside the gene matches. The CDR3 sequence is 17 residues long. Germline CDR1 reads DFQATT; CDR2 reads SNEGSKA (reference sequence). CDR3 region: CSARTSGGHSSYNEQFF. The CDR3 DNA reads as TGCAGTGCTAGGACTAGCGGGGGGCATAGCTCCTACAATGAGCAGTTCTTC.

At least ten counts were recorded for this clonotype. This chain uses TRBV14 with TRBJ1-1; possible D gene TRBD1, 6 bases. The germline V and J ends were trimmed by 4 bases and 6 bases, with 12 bases remaining between them. The germline V gene has CDR1 SGHDN and CDR2 FVKESK. CDR3 length: 13 amino acids. CDR3 sequence (DNA): TGTGCCAGCAGCCGATACAGGGTCGCTGAAGCTTTCTTT. It yields the protein CASSRYRVAEAFF.

This clonotype was observed a few times. This chain connects TRBV6-5 to TRBJ1-5, with 8 bases lining up with TRBD1. The CDR3 totals 15 residues. Unmatched junction bases numbered 7, after V lost 5 bases and J lost 4 bases. Germline V CDR1 and CDR2: MNHEY, SVGAGI. In nucleotides, the CDR3 is TGTGCCAGCAGTAACCACAGGGGGGGGAATCAGCCCCAGCATTTT. Its protein is CASSNHRGGNQPQHF.

The chain recombines TRBV18 with TRBJ1-1; D is uncertain. V was clipped by 2 bases and J by 4 bases, with 8 bases between them. CDR1 and CDR2 from the germline V gene are KGHSH and LQKENI. This CDR3 has 13 amino acids. The CDR3 DNA is TGTGCCAGCTCACCAGGGGAGGGCACTGAAGCTTTCTTT. It is translated as CASSPGEGTEAFF.

In its sample, this clonotype was seen many times. The CDR3 loop is CASLGQPNTEAFF. CDR3 DNA: TGTGCCAGCTTGGGACAGCCGAACACTGAAGCTTTCTTT. The rearrangement joins TRBV7-9 to TRBJ1-1; 7 bases are shared with TRBD1. Germline V CDR1 and CDR2: SEHNR, FQNEAQ (reference sequence). Trimming cost V 8 bases and J 1 base; bases outside gene matches: 4. This CDR3 spans 13 amino acids.

The chain carries TRBV7-6 and TRBJ2-7, with a possible D match to TRBD2 (5 bases). V lost 2 bases and J lost 0, with 11 bases in between. Germline V gene sequence: CDR1 SGHVS, CDR2 FNYEAQ. The CDR3 has 15 residues. The CDR3 region is CASSLIVRDSYEQYF. The CDR3 DNA reads TGTGCCAGCAGCTTAATCGTCCGGGACTCCTACGAGCAGTACTTC.